The following is a T cell receptor beta chain sequence with its context. A single count supports this clone. Its target antigen remains unknown. Per-base quality was not reported, and no clone a single base away is much larger than it. V and J are truncated by 1 base and 7 bases respectively, leaving an intervening sequence of 10 bases. Spanning cysteine to phenylalanine, the CDR3 consists of 13 amino acids. The entry retains the CDR3 DNA only, 39 bases that are in frame from base 1. CDR1 and CDR2 (SGHDN, FVKESK) derive from the germline V gene. The data stem from a study of blood T cell repertoires in COVID-19 (dated by TCRdb to about 2020). Notes on the research overall: Samples covering the acute and convalescent phases of COVID-19 were provided by collaborators in the United States, Italy and Spain. The material from the prospective study consisted of cDNA or gDNA derived from T cells, B-cell-depleted T cells, or PBMCs. Subjects who had been exposed to COVID-19, were actively infected with it, or had recovered from it provided the deeply sampled blood TCRbeta repertoires that made up the dataset. The repertoires were released in a freely available public database meant as a resource for research on the immune response to SARS-CoV-2. The samples were drawn from the first 160 participants of the ongoing ImmuneRACE study and from about 1,200 subjects provided by 6 global collaborators. Nearly every sample came with metadata listing a de-identified subject ID, COVID-19 status, age in years and sex. Where HLA class I and class II types were available, the types were taken from metadata supplied by the sample provider, not from assay-based typing.

The immunoSEQ Assay, a bias-controlled multiplex PCR, was used to amplify TCRbeta CDR3 regions from genomic DNA. On the authors' methods: Nucleated cell counts per sample were estimated from amplification of reference gene primers within the assay. Sequence reads were collapsed and filtered to measure the absolute abundance of every unique TCRbeta CDR3 rearrangement. For each sample, productive Simpson clonality was calculated as the square root of Simpson's diversity index over productive rearrangements. In TCRdb, the immuneACCESS table is reduced to in-frame sequences with V and J assigned. These tables do not hold every clone; where another copy was compared, an unresolved V gene accounts for under half, and the others remain unexplained. D and trimming were read from the DNA, whereas the V and J calls and clone size are those reported in that table. The sample table shows about 95,000 clones, and roughly 80% are seen once. The top ten clonotypes cover 4% to 5.5% of the sample.

What the work shows at the level of the full study, not this receptor alone: The amount of clinical and demographic metadata varied by source and participant and was provided uncurated.

At one collaborating source in Seattle, patients were enrolled during active infection and were followed longitudinally through the course of disease. Each collaborating institution followed its own protocols to collect whole blood in K2EDTA tubes. For TCRbeta analysis, collaborators shipped samples as frozen whole blood, isolated PBMCs, or DNA extracted from either of those sample types. The rearrangement combines TRBV14 with TRBJ1-2; the best D guess is TRBD1, with 5 bases matching. The sequenced sample was peripheral blood. The TCR was taken from a man older than 75 with COVID-19, enrolled during active disease. The CDR3 loop reads CASSQVNGGGYTF. The DNA sequence reads TGTGCCAGCAGCCAAGTGAACGGGGGTGGCTACACCTTC. This CDR3, with the reference TRBV14 and TRBJ1-2 proteins standing in past its ends, gives the full variable domain EAGVTQFPSHSVIEKGQTVTLRCDPISGHDNLYWYRRVMGKEIKFLLHFVKESKQDESGMPNNRFLAERTGGTYSTLKVQPAELEDSGVYFCASSQVNGGGYTFGSGTRLTVV.